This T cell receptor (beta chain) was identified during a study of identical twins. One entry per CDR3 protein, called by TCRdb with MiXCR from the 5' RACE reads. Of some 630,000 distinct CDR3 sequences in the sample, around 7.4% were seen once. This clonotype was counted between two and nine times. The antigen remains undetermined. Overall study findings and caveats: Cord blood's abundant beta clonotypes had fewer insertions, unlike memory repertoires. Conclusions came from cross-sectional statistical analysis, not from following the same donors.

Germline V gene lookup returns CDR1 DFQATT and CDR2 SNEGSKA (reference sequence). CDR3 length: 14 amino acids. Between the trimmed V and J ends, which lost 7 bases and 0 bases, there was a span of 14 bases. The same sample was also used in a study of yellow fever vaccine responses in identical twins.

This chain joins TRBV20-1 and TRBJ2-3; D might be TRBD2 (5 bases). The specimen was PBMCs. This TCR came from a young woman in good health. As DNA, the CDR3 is TGCAGTGTTAAGCGGCGGACTAGCACAGATACGCAGTATTTT. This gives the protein CSVKRRTSTDTQYF.